This passage covers 6 T cell receptor beta chains from one sample sequenced in a study of T cells in Graves' hyperthyroidism and ophthalmopathy. The source material, RNA transcripts, was used to amplify TCR beta CDR3 regions. The HTBI primer set was used in a first-round RT-PCR of the TCR CDR3. TCRdb re-derived calls from the multiplex PCR reads in MiXCR, one entry per CDR3 protein. The table includes about 600,000 distinct CDR3 sequences, 16% detected once. Sequencing was done on a sample of blood. The receptors come from a middle-aged woman with Graves' ophthalmopathy.

This chain links TRBV28 with TRBJ2-7; D perhaps matches TRBD2 (7 bases). CDR1 and CDR2 from the germline V gene are MDHEN and SYDVKM. The V end was cut by 7 bases, the J end by 2 bases, with 18 bases between. CDR3 length: 15 residues. The CDR3: CASTEAWGGPYEQYF. Written as DNA, the CDR3 is TGTGCCAGCACGGAGGCCTGGGGGGGCCCCTACGAGCAGTACTTC.

This clonotype was counted many times. J is TRBJ2-3 and V is TRBV30; D remains ambiguous. CDR1 GTSNPN and CDR2 SVGIG come from the germline V gene (reference sequence). V was cut by 8 bases and J by 6 bases, with 12 bases left in between. The CDR3 is 11 amino acids. CDR3 loop: CARVAGDTQYF. The CDR3, as DNA: TGTGCCCGGGTGGCTGGCGATACGCAGTATTTT.

V is TRBV5-1 and J is TRBJ1-2; no definite D call. This CDR3 spans 14 amino acids. V lost 0 bases to trimming and J lost 5 bases, with 11 bases between them. CDR1 SGHRS and CDR2 YFSETQ come from the germline V gene. CDR3 in DNA: TGCGCCAGCAGCTTGGGGCAGTCCGTTTATGGCTACACCTTC. Its translation is CASSLGQSVYGYTF. The full variable domain, rest sourced from reference TRBV5-1 and TRBJ1-2, is KAGVTQTPRYLIKTRGQQVTLSCSPISGHRSVSWYQQTPGQGLQFLFEYFSETQRNKGNFPGRFSGRQFSNSRSEMNVSTLELGDSALYLCASSLGQSVYGYTFGSGTRLTVV.

This clonotype was recorded a few times. The chain recombines TRBV19 with TRBJ2-2, with D perhaps matching TRBD2 (6 bases). Trimming left V 5 bases short and J 3 bases short, with 16 bases between. The CDR3 loop spans 16 amino acids. The germline V gene encodes CDR1 LNHDA and CDR2 SQIVND (reference sequence). CDR3 sequence reads: CASSRAGLRHTGELFF. CDR3 nucleotide sequence: TGTGCCAGTAGTCGAGCGGGTCTCAGACACACCGGGGAGCTGTTTTTT.

About this clonotype itself: A much more abundant neighbour one base away suggests this may be a read error. This chain connects TRBV24-1 to TRBJ1-2; no definite D call. In germline, CDR1 is KGHDR, CDR2 SFDVKD. This CDR3 has 12 residues. V lost 5 bases, J lost 7 bases, and 10 bases lay in between. CDR3 DNA sequence: TGTGCCACCAGTGGTGGTGTTAGTGGCTACACCTTC. Residues: CATSGGVSGYTF.

This rearrangement joins TRBV28 to TRBJ2-1; weak D call: TRBD2 (7 bases). This CDR3 is 14 amino acids long. Trimming shortened V by 5 bases and J by 9 bases, and 17 bases separated the two germline ends. CDR1 and CDR2 (germline): MDHEN, SYDVKM. The CDR3 here is CASSRRGGAGEQFF. The CDR3 region has the DNA TGTGCCAGCAGTCGTAGAGGGGGGGCAGGTGAGCAGTTCTTC.